This T cell receptor (beta chain) was documented in a study of T cells in Graves' hyperthyroidism and ophthalmopathy. Study background: Blood from the periphery was taken at initial diagnosis, before any treatment.

Ten or more counts support this clonotype. Orbital computed tomography, thyroid ultrasound, serum thyroxine and TRAb, and clinical symptoms together informed the diagnoses. Any symptoms of ophthalmopathy came after the first hyperthyroidism diagnosis, from which the blood sample dates. V shed 6 bases and J shed 4 bases, with 19 bases lying between them. Germline V gives CDR1 SEHNR, CDR2 FQNEAQ (reference sequence). The CDR3 has 16 amino acids. Template material for amplifying TCR beta CDR3 regions consisted of RNA transcripts. HTBI primers drove first-round RT-PCR of the TCR CDR3. TCRdb re-analysed the multiplex PCR reads in MiXCR, keeping a single row per CDR3 protein. There are 130,000 or so distinct CDR3 sequences in the sample; 22% occur only once, and roughly 71% lies in the top ten.

This clonotype originated in a woman between 50 and 59 years old with Graves' hyperthyroidism that later progressed to Graves' ophthalmopathy. The sample taken for sequencing was blood. The chain recombines TRBV7-9 with TRBJ2-1; D not resolved. The chain's CDR3 is CASSPPRQRSYNEQFF. CDR3 nucleotide sequence: TGTGCCAGCAGTCCCCCACGCCAGCGCTCATACAATGAGCAGTTCTTC.